This T cell receptor (beta chain) appears in the sequencing data of a study of blood T cells in healthy people across ages. Across the whole study: Capturing about one barcoded beta molecule per two T cells was achieved by template switching. Study outcomes and limitations: CMV status of donors was unknown, possibly confounding expanded clonotype changes. Naive T cell percentage showed a strong correlation with the diversity of TCR beta.

Note on this clonotype: What it binds is unknown.

Between the trimmed V and J ends, which lost 0 bases and 4 bases, there was a span of 13 bases. This CDR3 spans 15 amino acids. From germline, CDR1 is MGHRA and CDR2 YSYEKL. Primers used in a second PCR of about 6 to 12 cycles were a sample-barcoded 5' primer and a J-beta primer mix. Individual samples furnished no less than 3 million CDR3-containing paired-end reads apiece. TCRdb itself ran the 5' RACE reads through MiXCR, one entry per CDR3 protein. Here the sample spans some 1.7 million distinct CDR3 sequences, 28% being singletons. This TCR derives from a woman aged 25 to 45 in good health. This rearrangement joins TRBV4-1 to TRBJ2-7; D uncertain. The material sequenced was blood. The DNA for the CDR3 is TGCGCCAGCAGCCAAGACGGGCACTCCCAGTACGAGCAGTACTTC. Protein product: CASSQDGHSQYEQYF.